This is a list of T cell receptor beta chains from one sample in a study of blood T cell repertoires in COVID-19. Generated by immunoSEQ multiplex PCR, the TCRdb table keeps only in-frame clones and is missing some. The sample includes some 300,000 clones, approximately 86% seen only once; the top ten take roughly 13%. Sequencing used peripheral blood. These receptors originate from a woman in her seventies with COVID-19, enrolled during active disease. The CDR3 runs from the conserved cysteine through the conserved F or W. Each record gives: clone size, J gene, D gene, V gene, CDR3 protein, CDR3 DNA. The D gene is left open where the match is weak. Clone size, where shown, is once, few, many, or a class for clones that have expanded.

>-|TRBJ2-3|-|TRBV12-5
CASGSGGTDTQYF
TGTGCTAGTGGTTCAGGGGGCACAGATACGCAGTATTTT
>-|TRBJ2-3|TRBD2|TRBV5-1
CASSQGAGGTDTQYF
TGCGCCAGCAGCCAAGGAGCGGGGGGTACAGATACGCAGTATTTT
>-|TRBJ2-5|-|TRBV19
CASSIEGRLQETQYF
TGTGCCAGTAGTATAGAGGGGCGGCTCCAAGAGACCCAGTACTTC
>-|TRBJ1-6|-|TRBV5-1
CASSLVGSDNSPLHF
TGCGCCAGCAGCTTGGTAGGCAGCGATAATTCACCCCTCCACTTT
>-|TRBJ1-1|TRBD1|TRBV9
CASSPPDRGMNTEAFF
TGTGCCAGCAGCCCTCCCGACAGGGGGATGAACACTGAAGCTTTCTTT
>-|TRBJ1-1|TRBD1|TRBV9
CASSVEGTGYTEAFF
TGTGCCAGCAGCGTAGAAGGGACAGGGTACACTGAAGCTTTCTTT
>-|TRBJ1-5|-|TRBV24-1
CATSALQSDQPQHF
TGTGCCACCAGTGCCTTACAGTCCGATCAGCCCCAGCATTTT
>-|TRBJ1-4|TRBD1|TRBV11-2
CASSLPTGFMSVEKLFF
TGTGCCAGCAGCTTGCCGACAGGGTTTATGAGCGTGGAAAAACTGTTTTTT
>-|TRBJ1-5|-|TRBV28
CASSLLNQPQHF
TGTGCCAGCAGTTTATTAAATCAGCCCCAGCATTTT
>-|TRBJ2-6|TRBD1|TRBV5-1
CASSFTGQGRAGANVLTF
TGCGCCAGCAGTTTTACGGGACAGGGTAGGGCTGGGGCCAACGTCCTGACTTTC
>-|TRBJ2-7|-|TRBV2
CASSGTAPSYEQYF
TGTGCCAGCAGTGGGACAGCGCCATCCTACGAGCAGTACTTC
>-|TRBJ2-3|TRBD2|TRBV6-5
CASSYRAGGLSDTQYF
TGTGCCAGCAGTTATCGAGCGGGGGGGCTGTCGGATACGCAGTATTTT
>once|TRBJ2-5|-|TRBV5-1
CASSSTLGGQETQYF
TGCGCCAGCAGCTCAACTTTGGGGGGACAAGAGACCCAGTACTTC
>-|TRBJ2-7|TRBD1|TRBV11-2
CASSSPPGQGAGEQYF
TGTGCCAGCAGCTCGCCCCCGGGACAGGGGGCTGGGGAGCAGTACTTC
>-|TRBJ1-5|-|TRBV9
CASSVGGEGVQPQHF
TGTGCCAGCAGCGTGGGAGGGGAGGGTGTTCAGCCCCAGCATTTT
>-|TRBJ2-7|-|TRBV5-1
CASHQGYEQYF
TGCGCTTCCCACCAGGGTTACGAGCAGTACTTC
>-|TRBJ2-6|TRBD2|TRBV27
CASRPPGGGANVLTF
TGTGCCAGCAGACCCCCGGGGGGTGGGGCCAACGTCCTGACTTTC
>-|TRBJ2-5|TRBD2|TRBV5-1
CASSKRGGLRETQYF
TGCGCCAGCAGCAAGCGGGGGGGCCTCAGAGAGACCCAGTACTTC
>-|TRBJ1-1|-|TRBV12-5
CASARQANTEAFF
TGTGCTAGTGCCCGACAGGCGAACACTGAAGCTTTCTTT
>-|TRBJ1-3|-|TRBV7-8
CASSSPGWFGSGNTIYF
TGTGCCAGCAGCTCCCCCGGTTGGTTCGGCTCTGGAAACACCATATATTTT
>-|TRBJ1-5|-|TRBV6-5
CASTGGEGEYQPQHF
TGTGCCAGCACGGGAGGGGAAGGAGAGTATCAGCCCCAGCATTTT
>-|TRBJ1-2|-|TRBV10-3
CAILDIGYTF
TGTGCCATCTTGGACATTGGCTACACCTTC
>-|TRBJ2-7|-|TRBV27
CASSLRGHNTYEQYF
TGTGCCAGCAGTTTACGTGGACACAATACCTACGAGCAGTACTTC
>-|TRBJ1-2|TRBD1|TRBV27
CASSQGQEIPYGYTF
TGTGCCAGCAGCCAGGGACAGGAGATTCCCTATGGCTACACCTTC